The clone carrying this T cell receptor (beta chain) has just a few counts. TCRdb fed the RT-PCR reads into MiXCR, producing one record per CDR3 protein. The sample records about 160,000 distinct CDR3 sequences, about 36% being singletons. The data belong to a study of patients and donors after allogeneic stem cell transplantation. V lost 6 bases to trimming and J lost 2 bases; unmatched junction nucleotides: 13. This CDR3 contains 17 residues. Germline loops: CDR1 ENHRY, CDR2 SYGVKD. Sequencing was carried out using blood, either unsorted or a sorted T cell fraction (not recorded which). V usage is TRBV10-3 and J usage is TRBJ1-1, with 9 bases fitting TRBD1. The TCR sequence derives from a human donor who was either an allogeneic HSCT recipient or a stem cell or donor lymphocyte infusion donor (not recorded which). It is not recorded whose cells these are; they may come from a transplant donor. CDR3: CAISGSTGGRKNTEAFF. CDR3 DNA sequence: TGTGCCATCAGCGGCTCTACAGGGGGCCGAAAAAACACTGAAGCTTTCTTT.